The 24 T cell receptor beta chains reported below all come from one sample, sequenced in a study of blood T cells in healthy people across ages. Next came a second PCR, run for 7 to 11 cycles, which used a sample-barcoded 5' primer along with a J-beta primer mix. TCRdb reprocessed the 5' RACE reads via MiXCR and lists one record per CDR3 protein. The table records 550,000 to 750,000 distinct CDR3 sequences, 20% to 25% of them present only once. Material: blood. These receptors were taken from a man aged 65 to 79 in good health.

The rearrangement joins TRBV29-1 to TRBJ2-3; TRBD2 agrees at 13 bases. The CDR3 is made up of 15 amino acids. Per germline, CDR1 SQVTM and CDR2 ANQGSEA. V shed 7 bases, J shed 5 bases, and the junction held 9 bases outside the gene matches. The CDR3 protein is CSGDGLAGDGDTQYF. The CDR3 DNA is TGCAGCGGGGACGGACTAGCGGGAGATGGAGATACGCAGTATTTT.

In this sample, this clonotype turned up many times. The chain uses TRBV20-1 and TRBJ1-6; D might be TRBD1 (6 bases). The V end was cut by 0 bases, the J end by 6 bases, with 9 bases between. The CDR3 loop spans 14 amino acids. Germline CDR1 is DFQATT and CDR2 is SNEGSKA (reference sequence). CDR3 DNA: TGCAGTGCTAGAGATAACAGGGCTAATTCACCCCTCCACTTT. Protein sequence: CSARDNRANSPLHF.

This clonotype was counted only a few times. This rearrangement joins TRBV7-9 to TRBJ2-7; the D gene could be TRBD1 or TRBD2 (6 bases each). V lost 5 bases to trimming and J lost 1 base, with 15 bases between them. CDR3 length equals 15 residues. Germline CDR1 and CDR2: SEHNR and FQNEAQ (reference sequence). The CDR3: CASSPPEGGSYEQYF. DNA of the CDR3: TGTGCCAGCAGCCCCCCTGAGGGGGGATCCTACGAGCAGTACTTC.

The chain combines TRBV6-1 with TRBJ2-3; 11 positions match TRBD2. The CDR3 is 14 residues long. The germline V gene has CDR1 MNHNS and CDR2 SASEGT. V lost 7 bases and J lost 6; bases outside the gene matches: 6. CDR3 loop: CASILAGGVDTQYF. In DNA, the CDR3 is TGTGCCAGCATATTAGCGGGAGGGGTTGATACGCAGTATTTT.

This clonotype was found a few times. V is TRBV7-9 and J is TRBJ1-1; 7 nucleotides line up with TRBD1. CDR1 is SEHNR and CDR2 is FQNEAQ in the germline V gene (reference sequence). This CDR3 comprises 15 residues. The V and J ends lost 5 bases and 2 bases, in that order; junction bases with no gene match: 8. As DNA, the CDR3 is TGTGCCAGCAGCCCCTTTGGGACAGCAAACACTGAAGCTTTCTTT. Translating it yields CASSPFGTANTEAFF.

In this sample, this clonotype turned up a few times. The rearrangement joins TRBV5-1 to TRBJ2-3; D gene unclear. Germline loops: CDR1 SGHRS, CDR2 YFSETQ. Trimming took 1 base from V and 9 from J, leaving 12 bases between them. The CDR3 is 13 amino acids. The CDR3 reads CASSLSASETQYF. The CDR3 region has the DNA TGCGCCAGCAGCTTGTCGGCGTCTGAGACGCAGTATTTT.

A few counts support this clonotype. This chain uses TRBV7-8 with TRBJ2-5, with TRBD2 identical over 7 bases. The CDR3 is 17 residues long. Germline V gene lookup returns CDR1 SGHVS and CDR2 FQNEAQ. The ends lost 0 bases at V and 0 bases at J; junction bases unmatched: 7. This chain's CDR3 is CASSLAPEAGDQETQYF. The DNA for the CDR3 is TGTGCCAGCAGCTTAGCCCCTGAGGCGGGAGACCAAGAGACCCAGTACTTC.

This chain connects TRBV4-3 to TRBJ1-2; TRBD1 agrees at 7 bases. The CDR3 has 14 amino acids. The trim removed 2 bases at V and 4 bases at J, leaving 4 bases unmatched. Per germline, CDR1 LGHNA and CDR2 YSLEER. Here the CDR3 DNA reads TGCGCCAGCAGCCAAATGACAGGGCGCTATGGCTACACCTTC. Translating it yields CASSQMTGRYGYTF.

The chain carries TRBV20-1 and TRBJ1-1; D not resolved. This CDR3 has 14 amino acids. The germline V and J ends were trimmed by 3 bases and 0 bases, with 11 bases remaining between them. CDR1 is DFQATT, CDR2 SNEGSKA, per germline (reference sequence). The DNA of the CDR3 is TGCAGTGCTAGTCTAGTTAGCCTGAACACTGAAGCTTTCTTT. This sequence encodes CSASLVSLNTEAFF.

This clonotype was seen more than once but under ten times. J is TRBJ2-1 and V is TRBV3-1; D uncertain. Germline V gene lookup returns CDR1 LGHDT and CDR2 YNNKEL (reference sequence). The CDR3 consists of 14 residues. Trimming took 0 bases from V and 4 from J, leaving 7 bases between them. The CDR3 DNA follows: TGTGCCAGCAGCCAAGATGGTCTTTACAATGAGCAGTTCTTC. It encodes CASSQDGLYNEQFF.

The chain has TRBV20-1 and TRBJ2-7; the match to TRBD2 covers 12 bases. This CDR3 has 15 amino acids. The germline CDR1 and CDR2 sequences are DFQATT and SNEGSKA (reference sequence). With 5 bases clipped from V and 4 bases from J, the junction kept 9 bases outside the gene matches. The CDR3 DNA is TGCAGTGCTGGAGCTCTAGGACTAGCGGGATACGAGCAGTACTTC. Its protein is CSAGALGLAGYEQYF.

This clonotype was seen a handful of times. This sequence joins TRBV4-2 and TRBJ2-3, with 10 nucleotides matching TRBD2. Trimming cost V 0 bases and J 5 bases; bases outside gene matches: 8. Per the germline V gene, CDR1 is LGHNA and CDR2 is YNFKEQ. This CDR3 comprises 17 residues. The CDR3 protein is CASSQEAGGPSVDTQYF. DNA of the CDR3: TGTGCCAGCAGCCAAGAAGCGGGAGGGCCAAGTGTAGATACGCAGTATTTT.

Concerning this clonotype itself: Germline is not matched at one junction end, which may reflect a read error. V gene TRBV27 combines with J gene TRBJ1-4; tentative D call: TRBD1 (6 bases). CDR1 and CDR2 from the germline V gene are MNHEY and SMNVEV (reference sequence). The CDR3 totals 14 residues. The CDR3 DNA sequence: TGTGCCAGCAATTTAAGAGGGGGTAATGAAAAACTGTTTTTT. Its protein is CASNLRGGNEKLFF.

This clonotype was detected only a few times. The chain joins TRBV28 to TRBJ2-3, with a possible D match to TRBD2 (5 bases). Deletions cut 2 bases from V and 6 bases from J, with 12 bases between. The CDR3 spans 14 residues. Per the germline V gene, CDR1 is MDHEN and CDR2 is SYDVKM. The chain's CDR3 is CASSLPTRTDTQYF. CDR3 bases: TGTGCCAGCAGTTTACCCACTAGAACGGATACGCAGTATTTT.

In nucleotides, the CDR3 is TGTGCCAGCAGTTCCACTTGGGACGAGCAGTACTTC. This encodes CASSSTWDEQYF. The J gene is TRBJ2-7, the V gene TRBV28; D gene ambiguous. Germline CDR1 is MDHEN and CDR2 is SYDVKM. Trimming pared 4 bases from V and 5 bases from J, leaving 9 bases between. The CDR3 is 12 residues long.

In this sample, this clonotype turned up many times. The gene calls are TRBV9 and TRBJ2-7; TRBD1 is a possible D gene (5 bases). Trimming left V 4 bases short and J 6 bases short, with 17 bases between. Germline V gene data show CDR1 as SGDLS and CDR2 as YYNGEE. The CDR3 contains 14 residues. Here the CDR3 DNA reads TGTGCCAGCAGCCCTGACGGCAGGGTATTCGAGCAGTACTTC. Residues: CASSPDGRVFEQYF.

This clonotype turned up a few times. V gene TRBV6-2 or TRBV6-3 combines with J gene TRBJ2-1, with 10 bases identical to TRBD2. In germline, CDR1 is MNHEY, CDR2 SVGEGT. The length of the CDR3 is 15 residues. The ends lost 0 bases at V and 6 bases at J; junction bases unmatched: 2. The CDR3 here is CASSYSGLAVNEQFF. Here the CDR3 DNA reads TGTGCCAGCAGTTACTCCGGACTAGCGGTCAATGAGCAGTTCTTC.

There are a few counts of this clonotype. The CDR3 DNA is TGTGCCAGCAGCCCCGAAGGCCTAGCGGGAATCACCGGGGAGCTGTTTTTT. Protein product: CASSPEGLAGITGELFF. The chain has TRBV11-2 and TRBJ2-2; TRBD2 agrees at 9 bases. Germline CDR1 and CDR2: SGHAT and FQNNGV. The CDR3 has 17 residues. The V and J ends lost 5 bases and 4 bases, in that order; junction bases with no gene match: 11.

This clonotype was detected only a few times. At one end, the junction sequence differs from germline, possibly due to a read error. The V call is TRBV18, the J call TRBJ2-5; 11 bases agree with TRBD2. The germline V gene has CDR1 KGHSH and CDR2 LQKENI. There are 15 residues in the CDR3. The CDR3 sequence: CASSPLAGGSDEQLF. As DNA, the CDR3 is TGTGCCAGCTCACCACTAGCGGGAGGGTCCGATGAGCAGCTCTTC.

Worth noting for this clonotype: A much larger clonotype is one base distant, so this may be a read error. The chain uses TRBV6-6 and TRBJ2-1; D ambiguous. The DNA end lines up better with TRBJ2-7; the J call may be wrong. CDR1 and CDR2 (germline): MNHNY, SVGAGI (reference sequence). The CDR3 is 13 residues long. This CDR3 reads CASSYSNRYEQYF. Here the CDR3 DNA reads TGTGCCAGCAGTTACTCGAACAGATACGAGCAGTACTTC.

The gene calls are TRBV10-3 and TRBJ2-5, with TRBD2 identical over 10 bases. The CDR3 loop spans 16 amino acids. The V gene's germline CDR1 is ENHRY and CDR2 SYGVKD. Unmatched junction bases numbered 9, after V lost 4 bases and J lost 4 bases. As DNA, the CDR3 is TGTGCCATCAGTGCCTCTAGCGGGAGAATTCCAGAGACCCAGTACTTC. It codes for CAISASSGRIPETQYF.

To note about this clonotype: At one of its ends the junction is not consistent with the germline gene, which may arise from a read error. The chain has TRBV3-1 and TRBJ2-5; 7 nucleotides line up with TRBD2. The J call is in doubt because the DNA end fits TRBJ2-7 better. This CDR3 has 15 residues. Germline values: CDR1 LGHDT, CDR2 YNNKEL (reference sequence). The CDR3 here is CASNQSYGTNYEQYF. In nucleotides, the CDR3 is TGTGCCAGCAACCAATCTTACGGGACTAACTACGAGCAGTACTTC.

V is TRBV7-9 and J is TRBJ2-1; maybe TRBD2 (6 bases). Matching the DNA end better, TRBJ2-5 makes the J call doubtful. The V gene's germline CDR1 is SEHNR and CDR2 FQNEAQ (reference sequence). This CDR3 contains 18 residues. CDR3 coding DNA: TGTGCCAGCAGCTTTCCATCCGCGGGATCAGTTTCTCAGGAGACCCAGTACTTC. Its protein product is CASSFPSAGSVSQETQYF.

The sample holds a few counts of this clonotype. The chain links TRBV2 to TRBJ2-5; 15 bases align to TRBD2. TRBJ2-1 matches the DNA end more closely, so the J call is doubtful. The CDR3 is 18 amino acids. Per the germline V gene, CDR1 is SNHLY and CDR2 is FYNNEI. The CDR3: CASSWTSGRAPLGNEQFF. CDR3 in DNA: TGTGCCAGCAGTTGGACTAGCGGGAGGGCCCCACTCGGAAATGAGCAGTTCTTC.